The subject of this entry is one T cell receptor beta chain. Its recognized antigen is unknown. The sample holds no much larger clone one base away, and base qualities are not on file. In total, around 600 healthy bone marrow donors made up the cohort. At the time of sampling, every cohort member was nominally healthy, though immune exposures that went unrecorded were likely present. The donor was CMV seropositive and belonged to the group of 250 to 300 seropositive cohort members. A peripheral blood sample was collected from each donor, and TCR beta sequencing was performed on peripheral blood mononuclear cells. Genomic DNA was extracted from the blood cell samples with the Qiagen DNeasy Blood Extraction Kit. The data originate from a study of cytomegalovirus exposure and HLA in healthy donors (dated by TCRdb to about 2017). Study-level background: According to an earlier analysis of 550 to 750 of the donors, 150 million to 200 million T cells yielded over 90 million unique TCR beta sequences and about 300 Gb of sequence data. Roughly 300 gigabases of sequencing data and tens of millions of unique TCR sequences were included in an early release covering about 700 HLA-typed donors. Of the 300 to 450 genotyped donors, approximately 80% fell in the genetic ancestry cluster associated with self-reported Caucasian donors. The study aimed to test whether signatures of past pathogen exposure could be identified by cataloging public T cell receptors. The study used immunosequencing to profile the T cell repertoires of about 670 subjects and linked those repertoires to cytomegalovirus serostatus. A separate validation cohort of more than 100 different subjects was used in addition to the roughly 640-subject first cohort. To predict cytomegalovirus infection status, the study combined high-throughput TCR immunosequencing, statistical association of individual TCRs with disease status, and machine learning. In a later analysis, previously published TCR beta repertoires from 500 to 750 donors were re-analyzed and high-resolution HLA genotyping was added so that TCR occurrence patterns could be studied. Rather than drawing on any new phenotypic data, the later analysis identified candidate immune exposures from TCR beta sequences and the way those sequences occurred across donors. To decide whether each TCR beta V gene segment behaved as functional or pseudogenic, an earlier analysis of fewer than 750 of the donors relied on high-throughput TCR beta sequencing. Donor age, sex, ethnicity and CMV serostatus were compiled together with the repertoire data. In a later genetic analysis, genome-wide SNP genotypes for about 60% of the 666 donors were used, and that subset was treated as a discovery cohort. All discovery cohort repertoires had been generated using a single sequencing platform. Class I and class II HLA loci were covered by the typing at four-digit resolution. The number of donors typed differed by locus, with 629-630 for A, B, C, DRB1 and DQB1, around 500 for DQA1, 606 for DPA1, and 400 to 490 for DPB1. A handful of DR-DQ haplotypes were treated as single units for association and clustering because of strong linkage in the cohort. Among around 400 genotyped donors of the cohort, an average of around 250,000 unique TCR beta nucleotide sequences was sequenced per donor, of which roughly 18% were non-productive. The paper as a whole reports these results and caveats: Correlated functional status among segregating V segments might be attributable to linkage disequilibrium, but an unknown experimental factor could not be ruled out. Because counts were too low, around 17 rarely observed V segments, including chromosome 9 orphons, were left out of the earlier analysis of 500 to 750 of the donors. In an earlier analysis of over 550 of the donors, most TCR beta V segments were observed in productive rearrangements about 87% or about 30% of the time, broadly matching IMGT annotations. Most TCR sequences were observed very rarely across donors, whereas some public TCRs were present in many individuals. A later analysis found that TCR association rates varied across HLA loci, with DRB1 alleles showing the most associated TCRs and HLA-C alleles the fewest. The 87-base-pair reads could not distinguish some IMGT-functional V segments, including TRBV6-2 and TRBV6-3, so those segments were excluded. A further reported finding was that TCR beta sequences accurately predicted the HLA-A and HLA-B alleles for most subjects in the first cohort. A later genetic analysis associated a missense DCLRE1C variant with V-gene and J-gene trimming of TCR beta chains, and an independent cohort replicated the association. A total of 164 TCR beta chains were listed by the study as associated with cytomegalovirus. In both the original and validation cohorts, the classifier was reported to diagnose cytomegalovirus status with high specificity and sensitivity. Presence/absence analyses assumed roughly uniform sequencing depth across donors, an assumption that may not hold. When HLA alleles, especially DR and DQ, strongly co-occurred, TCR associations were difficult to assign to individual alleles. In a later genetic analysis, fewer N-insertions in productive TCRs were reported among donors in an Asian-associated ancestry cluster than the roughly 700-donor mean. Several of the top co-occurrence clusters appeared to be linked to parvovirus B19, influenza, CMV and Epstein-Barr virus, according to a later analysis. The sequencing pipeline was judged likely to have produced a cluster of highly shared sequence variants as a technical artifact. In vitro tests confirmed that three of the cytomegalovirus-associated TCR beta chains recognize cytomegalovirus antigens. HLA typing was unavailable for some donors at each locus, so association tests used only the typed subset. The only immune exposure information available for the cohort was CMV serostatus. This cohort had only TCR beta chains sequenced, and the lack of alpha or paired-chain data limited which features could be detected. Compared with equally common non-associated chains, HLA-associated TCR beta chains in a later analysis were more clonally expanded and had lower generation probabilities. The authors suggested that the approach could potentially be generalized to other disease states and immunological phenotypes. Specific HLA alleles were associated with 18,000 or so TCR beta sequences at a false discovery rate of 0.05 in a later analysis. Most CMV-associated TCR beta chains appeared to be HLA-restricted in a later analysis, and the HLA associations seemed to be driven largely by CMV exposure.

Taken from the germline V gene, the CDR1 and CDR2 loops are SNHLY and FYNNEI. V loses 1 base of germline sequence and J loses 1 base, and the interval between the two ends is 20 bases. Measured from the cysteine to the phenylalanine, the CDR3 is 19 residues long. The CDR3 DNA has 57 bases and is translated from base 1. Libraries were made using the immunoSEQ multiplex PCR assay. For the multiplex PCR, a mixture combining 60 forward primers for TCR Vbeta segments and 13 reverse primers for TCR Jbeta segments was used. The CDR3 region of rearranged TCR beta genes was amplified from genomic DNA by a multiplex PCR assay. Amplified TCR beta libraries were sequenced as 87-base-pair reads on the Illumina HiSeq System. The original pipeline was this. Across the 600 to 700 repertoires, a later analysis counted roughly 77 million unique TCR beta chains, some 11 million of which were shared by at least two donors. Raw reads were error-corrected and collapsed into unique sequences by a nearest-neighbor algorithm in which closely related sequences were merged to remove PCR and sequencing errors. V, D and J gene segments were assigned by aligning CDR3 sequences to IMGT reference sequences. For a sequence to be retained, at least a six-nucleotide match to both a V gene segment and a J gene segment was required. A rearrangement was called productive if the CDR3 had no stop codons and remained in frame with V and J, and every other rearrangement was called non-productive. CDR3 was defined by IMGT convention, running from the second conserved V-encoded cysteine to the conserved J-encoded phenylalanine. The earlier analysis of about 530 of the donors excluded any sequence lacking an unambiguous match to a single V gene segment. An earlier analysis of under 750 of the donors called V segments functional above 56.7% productive rearrangements and segregating when the between-donor standard deviation exceeded 5%. A statistical classification framework was built to diagnose cytomegalovirus status from the catalog of TCR beta chain sequences. In a later analysis, V and J genes were assigned by comparing TCR nucleotide sequences against IMGT/GENE-DB human TR gene sequences. A later analysis assigned CDR3 sequences and most-parsimonious VDJ recombination scenarios with the TCRdist pipeline. In a later analysis, every TCR beta chain was defined by the combination of its CDR3 amino acid sequence and its V-gene family, and reads without a unique V-gene family were dropped. In a later analysis, a few hundred highly shared, low-generation-probability nucleotide sequences were removed to address suspected cross-contamination and a sequencing artifact. In a later analysis, a clonal expansion index was calculated for each public chain from normalized within-repertoire ranks of inferred template counts. In a later analysis, generation probabilities were computed using a VDJ recombination model fitted to out-of-frame rearrangements, and the results were checked against IGoR. In a later analysis, TCR-TCR, TCR-HLA and TCR-CMV co-occurrence was scored with hypergeometric tests, and a repertoire-size bias correction was applied to TCR pairs. A later analysis estimated false discovery rates by permuting HLA or CMV assignments 20 times. In a later analysis, co-occurring TCRs were grouped with DBSCAN, and TCRdist sequence similarity was added when clustering was performed within HLA-allele-positive subsets. Repertoires with fewer than 30,000 or more than 120,000 public chains, plus five repertoires with anomalous nucleotide sharing, were excluded from co-occurrence clustering. Not all clones reach the TCRdb copy of this immuneACCESS table, which keeps in-frame sequences only. Checked studies attribute under half of the gap to unresolved V genes and leave the rest unexplained. That table is the source of V, J and clone size, and D and trimming were worked out from the DNA. A total of about 76,000 clones appear in this sample, roughly two thirds of them only once. The biggest ten clones account for roughly 15% of the sample.

This receptor chain uses TRBV2 and TRBJ1-5; matching of 6 bases hints at TRBD1 as the D gene. The source is a woman aged 40 to 50 in good health and CMV-seropositive. Sequenced sample: PBMCs. The nucleotide sequence reads as follows: TGTGCCAGCAGTGAAGAGGTTGGCAGGGGATGGGAAAGCAATCAGCCCCAGCATTTT. The translation is CASSEEVGRGWESNQPQHF.